The 23 T cell receptor beta chains listed next were all sequenced from one sample in a study of control samples from healthy donors and cancer patients. TCRdb's table, derived via immunoSEQ multiplex PCR, lists solely in-frame clones and lacks some. This sample has about 190,000 clones; just under 95% occur once, and the top ten carry more than 1.4%. The specimen sequenced was blood. Source of these receptors: a man aged 18 to 30 in good health.

This chain links TRBV4-1 with TRBJ1-3, with 8 nucleotides matching TRBD1. The junction had 12 bases not matched to a gene; V was cut back by 4 bases and J by 4 bases. This CDR3 is 17 amino acids long. The germline gives CDR1 MGHRA, CDR2 YSYEKL. CDR3 DNA: TGCGCCAGCAGCCTACGTTGGACAGGGTCGGCAGGAAACACCATATATTTT. It codes for CASSLRWTGSAGNTIYF.

V is TRBV7-2 and J is TRBJ2-3; D might be TRBD1 (6 bases). Between the trimmed V and J ends, which lost 7 bases and 2 bases, there was a span of 13 bases. CDR1 and CDR2 from the germline V gene are SGHTA and FQGNSA. This CDR3 spans 14 amino acids. Here the CDR3 DNA reads TGTGCCAGCAAACCCCAGGGGACCACAGATACGCAGTATTTT. Its protein is CASKPQGTTDTQYF.

The chain couples TRBV14 to TRBJ2-7; 8 bases align to TRBD1. Germline lookup yields CDR1 SGHDN and CDR2 FVKESK. The CDR3 totals 15 residues. V shed 2 bases and J 4 bases; nucleotides not matched to a gene: 7. In nucleotides, the CDR3 is TGTGCCAGCAGCCAAAAGGGCAGGGGGCAGTACGAGCAGTACTTC. Its translation: CASSQKGRGQYEQYF.

The J gene is TRBJ2-4, the V gene TRBV2; D gene uncertain. There are 14 residues in the CDR3. Germline V CDR1 and CDR2: SNHLY, FYNNEI. V was trimmed by 3 bases and J by 2 bases, leaving 8 bases between them. The CDR3 DNA is TGTGCCAGCAGTGAGGAAACATCCAAAAACATTCAGTACTTC. Protein sequence: CASSEETSKNIQYF.

The chain employs TRBV7-8 and TRBJ2-1; 12 nucleotides line up with TRBD2. The CDR3 totals 16 residues. V gave up 5 bases and J gave up 4 bases; unmatched junction bases: 6. Germline-derived CDR1 and CDR2 are SGHVS and FQNEAQ. The CDR3 reads CASSLRTSGIYNEQFF. CDR3 nucleotide sequence: TGTGCCAGCAGCCTTAGGACTAGCGGGATATACAATGAGCAGTTCTTC.

The chain has TRBV3-1 (or the pseudogene TRBV3-2) and TRBJ2-2; no firm D call. This CDR3 has 12 amino acids. The V end lost 2 bases, the J end lost 8 bases, and 6 bases lay between the germline ends. The germline V gene has CDR1 LGHDT and CDR2 YNNKEL (reference sequence). The CDR3 spells CASSQTSGELFF. For the CDR3, the DNA is TGTGCCAGCAGCCAAACGAGTGGGGAGCTGTTTTTT.

The chain links TRBV12-3 or TRBV12-4 to TRBJ2-5; D unclear. V shed 3 bases and J shed 5 bases, with 7 bases lying between them. The CDR3 spans 12 residues. CDR3 sequence (DNA): TGTGCCAGCAGTTTGACACCGGAGACCCAGTACTTC. Its translation: CASSLTPETQYF.

The chain links TRBV24-1 to TRBJ2-2, with a possible D match to TRBD2 (5 bases). The CDR3 totals 14 residues. Germline CDR1 KGHDR, CDR2 SFDVKD. Trimming removed 3 bases from V and 7 bases from J, with 11 bases in between. The CDR3 reads CATSDPSFIGELFF. The CDR3 DNA sequence: TGTGCCACCAGTGATCCTAGCTTCATCGGGGAGCTGTTTTTT.

This sequence joins TRBV7-9 and TRBJ2-1, with D tentatively TRBD1 or TRBD2 (6 bases each). Trimming stripped 6 bases from V and 3 bases from J, with 15 bases between. Per germline, CDR1 SEHNR and CDR2 FQNEAQ (reference sequence). The CDR3 contains 15 residues. The CDR3 here is CASREGGYYYNEQFF. The DNA of the CDR3 is TGTGCCAGCAGGGAAGGGGGGTACTACTACAATGAGCAGTTCTTC.

This clone was seen only once. CDR3 region: CASSVRQGASDTQYF. For the CDR3, the DNA is TGTGCCAGCAGCGTACGACAGGGGGCATCAGATACGCAGTATTTT. This chain joins TRBV9 and TRBJ2-3; 10 positions agree with TRBD1. The CDR3 runs to 15 residues. CDR1 is SGDLS, CDR2 YYNGEE, per germline. Unmatched junction bases numbered 3, after V lost 1 base and J lost 4 bases.

This clone was detected once. The gene calls are TRBV29-1 and TRBJ1-1; D remains unclear. Germline V gene sequence: CDR1 SQVTM, CDR2 ANQGSEA. The CDR3 is 15 residues long. V was shortened by 6 bases and J by 6 bases, with 23 bases between the two germline ends. The CDR3 nucleotides are TGCAGCGTCTCTAACCCTCGGGGTAAGATCGCTGAAGCTTTCTTT. As protein: CSVSNPRGKIAEAFF.

Of note for this clone: Different DNA sequences within this sample yield the same CDR3. This chain connects TRBV19 to TRBJ1-1, with 9 bases identical to TRBD1. This CDR3 comprises 14 residues. The V gene's germline CDR1 is LNHDA and CDR2 SQIVND (reference sequence). V lost 3 bases and J lost 5; bases outside the gene matches: 4. In nucleotides, the CDR3 is TGTGCCAGTAGTATTGGACAGGGGCGGACTGAAGCTTTCTTT. It specifies CASSIGQGRTEAFF.

This clone was counted a few times. The rearrangement links TRBV6-6 to TRBJ2-1; D not resolved. CDR3 length: 15 residues. Trimming took off 3 bases at V and 5 bases at J, with 14 bases between the two ends. CDR1 is MNHNY and CDR2 is SVGAGI in the germline V gene (reference sequence). The CDR3 DNA sequence: TGTGCCAGCAGTTATGGTTGGGGTGGCGACAATGAGCAGTTCTTC. It translates to CASSYGWGGDNEQFF.

The genes are TRBV7-8 and TRBJ2-7, with D possibly matching TRBD2 (5 bases). This CDR3 is 14 amino acids long. V was cut by 2 bases and J by 6 bases, with 14 bases left in between. CDR1 SGHVS and CDR2 FQNEAQ come from the germline V gene. The CDR3 nucleotides are TGTGCCAGCAGCTTACTGCCGGGGAAGGGCGAGCAGTACTTC. Translating it yields CASSLLPGKGEQYF.

CDR3 loop: CASNPSTRRYEQYF. The CDR3 DNA follows: TGTGCCAGCAACCCTAGCACCCGACGGTACGAGCAGTACTTC. The chain links TRBV28 to TRBJ2-7; D perhaps matches TRBD2 (5 bases). V was pared by 7 bases and J by 4 bases, with 17 bases between. The CDR3 has 14 amino acids. Germline-derived CDR1 and CDR2 are MDHEN and SYDVKM.

This chain links TRBV11-3 with TRBJ2-1; D gene uncertain. This CDR3 contains 15 residues. V gave up 0 bases and J gave up 7 bases, with 13 bases separating them. Looked up from germline, CDR1 is SGHNT and CDR2 is YENEEA. The CDR3 DNA reads as TGTGCCAGCAGCTTAGATTGGGGTAAGGATAATGAGCAGTTCTTC. Encoded protein: CASSLDWGKDNEQFF.

This clone is a singleton in its sample. The chain couples TRBV7-2 to TRBJ1-2, with TRBD1 as a possible D gene (6 bases). Trimming left V 1 base short and J 7 bases short, with 13 bases between. The CDR3 length is 14 residues. Germline V gives CDR1 SGHTA, CDR2 FQGNSA. The CDR3 loop is CASSLVEARGGYTF. The CDR3 DNA sequence: TGTGCCAGCAGCTTAGTGGAAGCCAGGGGTGGCTACACCTTC.

The J gene is TRBJ1-4, the V gene TRBV5-4; D might be TRBD1 (5 bases). CDR1 is SGHNT, CDR2 YYREEE, per germline (reference sequence). V lost 3 bases and J lost 4, with 13 bases in between. This CDR3 comprises 15 residues. The CDR3 loop is CASSSQGEGNEKLFF. The CDR3 DNA follows: TGTGCCAGCAGCTCGCAGGGTGAAGGTAATGAAAAACTGTTTTTT. Combining the CDR3 with reference TRBV5-4 and TRBJ1-4 gives the whole variable domain ETGVTQSPTHLIKTRGQQVTLRCSSQSGHNTVSWYQQALGQGPQFIFQYYREEENGRGNFPPRFSGLQFPNYSSELNVNALELDDSALYLCASSSQGEGNEKLFFGSGTQLSVL.

The rearrangement joins TRBV3-1 (or the pseudogene TRBV3-2) to TRBJ2-3; D is unclear. There are 13 residues in the CDR3. CDR1 is LGHDT and CDR2 is YNNKEL in the germline V gene (reference sequence). V was clipped by 4 bases and J by 1 base, with 6 bases between them. In nucleotides, the CDR3 is TGTGCCAGCAGCCGAAGGGGCACAGATACGCAGTATTTT. Protein: CASSRRGTDTQYF.

The chain is built from TRBV6-2 or TRBV6-3 and TRBJ2-7, with D tentatively TRBD1 (5 bases). The CDR3 has 14 residues. The germline V and J ends were trimmed by 2 bases and 3 bases, with 11 bases remaining between them. Germline V lookup: CDR1 MNHEY, CDR2 SVGEGT. CDR3 sequence (DNA): TGTGCCAGCAGTTACCCCGACAGATTCTACGAGCAGTACTTC. Its translation is CASSYPDRFYEQYF.

The V gene is TRBV7-2, the J gene TRBJ1-2; D is ambiguous. Germline V gene lookup returns CDR1 SGHTA and CDR2 FQGNSA. V was pared by 0 bases and J by 0 bases, with 8 bases between. CDR3 size: 15 residues. CDR3 DNA: TGTGCCAGCAGCTTAGCTTGGGGTCCTAACTATGGCTACACCTTC. Translated, it gives CASSLAWGPNYGYTF.

This chain links TRBV25-1 with TRBJ2-7, with a tentative D call TRBD1 (6 bases). In germline, CDR1 is MGHDK, CDR2 SYGVNS. V was shortened by 2 bases and J by 5 bases, with 13 bases between the two germline ends. This CDR3 comprises 14 residues. The CDR3 nucleotides are TGTGCCAGCAGTGAACTAGGGGGTAGAGACGAGCAGTACTTC. It codes for CASSELGGRDEQYF.

The chain joins TRBV6-1 to TRBJ2-3, with D possibly being TRBD1 or TRBD2 (7 bases each). Germline V gene sequence: CDR1 MNHNS, CDR2 SASEGT. The CDR3 runs 16 residues. V was trimmed by 3 bases and J by 2 bases, leaving 15 bases between them. CDR3 DNA sequence: TGTGCCAGCAGTGAGCGGGGGACAGCAACCACAGATACGCAGTATTTT. Translating gives CASSERGTATTDTQYF.